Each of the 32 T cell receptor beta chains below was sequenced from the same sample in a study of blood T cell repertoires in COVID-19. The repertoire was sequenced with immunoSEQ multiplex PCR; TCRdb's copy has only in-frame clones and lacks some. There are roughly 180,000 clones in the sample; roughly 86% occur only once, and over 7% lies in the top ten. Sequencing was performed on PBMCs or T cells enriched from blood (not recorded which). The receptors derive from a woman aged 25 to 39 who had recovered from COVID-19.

CDR3 region: CASSNRGLGTEAFF. In nucleotides, the CDR3 is TGTGCCAGCAGTAACAGGGGGCTGGGCACTGAAGCTTTCTTT. The chain has TRBV2 and TRBJ1-1; 9 nucleotides agree with TRBD1. Germline values: CDR1 SNHLY, CDR2 FYNNEI. J was trimmed by 4 bases and V by 5 bases; bases with no gene match: 5. The CDR3 loop spans 14 amino acids.

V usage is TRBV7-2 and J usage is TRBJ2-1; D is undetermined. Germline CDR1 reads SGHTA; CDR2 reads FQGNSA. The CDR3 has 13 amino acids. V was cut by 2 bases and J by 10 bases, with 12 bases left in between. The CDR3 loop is CASSLLLRWEQFF. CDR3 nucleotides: TGTGCCAGCAGCTTACTCCTCAGATGGGAGCAGTTCTTC.

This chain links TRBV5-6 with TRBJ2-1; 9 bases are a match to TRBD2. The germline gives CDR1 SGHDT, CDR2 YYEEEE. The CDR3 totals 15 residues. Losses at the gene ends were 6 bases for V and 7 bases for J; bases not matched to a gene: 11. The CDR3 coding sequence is TGTGCCAGCACCGACGGGACTAGCCGGGGGAATGAGCAGTTCTTC. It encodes CASTDGTSRGNEQFF. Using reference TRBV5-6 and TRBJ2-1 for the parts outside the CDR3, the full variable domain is DAGVTQSPTHLIKTRGQQVTLRCSPKSGHDTVSWYQQALGQGPQFIFQYYEEEERQRGNFPDRFSGHQFPNYSSELNVNALLLGDSALYLCASTDGTSRGNEQFFGPGTRLTVL.

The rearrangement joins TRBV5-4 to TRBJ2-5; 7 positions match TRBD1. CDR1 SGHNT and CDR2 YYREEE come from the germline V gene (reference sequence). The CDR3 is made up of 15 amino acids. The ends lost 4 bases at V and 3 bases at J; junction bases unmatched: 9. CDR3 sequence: CASSPRTGREETQYF. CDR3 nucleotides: TGTGCCAGCAGCCCTCGGACAGGTCGGGAAGAGACCCAGTACTTC. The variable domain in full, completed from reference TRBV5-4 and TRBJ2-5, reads ETGVTQSPTHLIKTRGQQVTLRCSSQSGHNTVSWYQQALGQGPQFIFQYYREEENGRGNFPPRFSGLQFPNYSSELNVNALELDDSALYLCASSPRTGREETQYFGPGTRLLVL.

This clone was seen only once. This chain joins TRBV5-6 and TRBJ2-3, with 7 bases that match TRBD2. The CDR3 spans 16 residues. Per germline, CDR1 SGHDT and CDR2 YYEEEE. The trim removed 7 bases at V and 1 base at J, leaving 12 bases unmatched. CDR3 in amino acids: CASFSPLADGTDTQYF. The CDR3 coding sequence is TGTGCCAGCTTCTCCCCTCTAGCGGACGGCACAGATACGCAGTATTTT.

The CDR3 sequence: CSVLTSGSDEQFF. CDR3 nucleotide sequence: TGCAGCGTTCTGACTAGCGGGAGCGATGAGCAGTTCTTC. The genes are TRBV29-1 and TRBJ2-1, with TRBD2 matching 12 bases. CDR3 length: 13 amino acids. V lost 5 bases, J lost 8 bases, and 4 bases stayed unmatched. Germline CDR1 and CDR2: SQVTM and ANQGSEA.

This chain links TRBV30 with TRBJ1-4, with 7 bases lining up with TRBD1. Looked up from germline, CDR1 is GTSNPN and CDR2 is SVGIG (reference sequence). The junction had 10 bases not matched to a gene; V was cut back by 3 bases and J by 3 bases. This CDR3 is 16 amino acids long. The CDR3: CAWRTTGTAANEKLFF. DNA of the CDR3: TGTGCCTGGAGGACAACCGGGACAGCGGCTAATGAAAAACTGTTTTTT.

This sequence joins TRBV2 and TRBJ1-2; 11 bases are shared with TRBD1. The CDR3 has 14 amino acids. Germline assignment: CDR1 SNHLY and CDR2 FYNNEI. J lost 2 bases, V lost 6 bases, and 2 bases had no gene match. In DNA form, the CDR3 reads TGTGCCAGCAGGAGGACAGGGGGCAACTATGGCTACACCTTC. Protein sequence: CASRRTGGNYGYTF.

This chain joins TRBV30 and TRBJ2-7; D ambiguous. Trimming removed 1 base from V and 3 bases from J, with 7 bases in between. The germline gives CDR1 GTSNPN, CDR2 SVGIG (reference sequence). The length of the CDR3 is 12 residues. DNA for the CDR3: TGTGCCTGGAGTGACAGCTACTACGAGCAGTACTTC. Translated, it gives CAWSDSYYEQYF. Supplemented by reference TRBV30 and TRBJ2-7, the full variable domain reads SQTIHQWPATLVQPVGSPLSLECTVEGTSNPNLYWYRQAAGRGLQLLFYSVGIGQISSEVPQNLSASRPQDRQFILSSKKLLLSDSGFYLCAWSDSYYEQYFGPGTRLTVT.

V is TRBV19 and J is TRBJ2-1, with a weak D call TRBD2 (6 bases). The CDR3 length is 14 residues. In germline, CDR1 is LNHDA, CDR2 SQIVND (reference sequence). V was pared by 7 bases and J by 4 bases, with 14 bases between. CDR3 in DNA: TGTGCCAGTACCCCCGAGGGAGGATACAATGAGCAGTTCTTC. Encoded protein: CASTPEGGYNEQFF.

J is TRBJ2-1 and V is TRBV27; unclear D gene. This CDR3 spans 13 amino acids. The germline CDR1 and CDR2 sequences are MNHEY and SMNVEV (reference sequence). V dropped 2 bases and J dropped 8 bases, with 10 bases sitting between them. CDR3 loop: CASSLGPTYEQFF. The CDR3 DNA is TGTGCCAGCAGTTTAGGGCCTACATATGAGCAGTTCTTC.

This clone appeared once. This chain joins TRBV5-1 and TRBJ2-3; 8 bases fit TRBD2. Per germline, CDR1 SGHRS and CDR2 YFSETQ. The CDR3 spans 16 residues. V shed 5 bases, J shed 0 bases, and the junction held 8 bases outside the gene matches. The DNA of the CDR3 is TGCGCCAGCAGACCCCCGGGACTAGAGAGCACAGATACGCAGTATTTT. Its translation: CASRPPGLESTDTQYF. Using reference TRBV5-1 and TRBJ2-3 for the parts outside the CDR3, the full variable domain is KAGVTQTPRYLIKTRGQQVTLSCSPISGHRSVSWYQQTPGQGLQFLFEYFSETQRNKGNFPGRFSGRQFSNSRSEMNVSTLELGDSALYLCASRPPGLESTDTQYFGPGTRLTVL.

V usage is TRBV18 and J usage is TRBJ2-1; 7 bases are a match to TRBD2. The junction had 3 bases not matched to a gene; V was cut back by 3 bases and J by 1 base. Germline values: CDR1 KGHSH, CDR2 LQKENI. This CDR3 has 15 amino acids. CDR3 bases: TGTGCCAGCTCACCCGGACTAGATTCCTACAATGAGCAGTTCTTC. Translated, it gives CASSPGLDSYNEQFF.

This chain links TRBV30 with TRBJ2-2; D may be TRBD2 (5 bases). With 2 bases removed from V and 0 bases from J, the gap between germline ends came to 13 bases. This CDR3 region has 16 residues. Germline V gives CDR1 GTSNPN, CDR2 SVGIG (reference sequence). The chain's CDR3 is CAWSRLSDSNTGELFF. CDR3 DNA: TGTGCCTGGAGTCGACTTAGCGATTCGAACACCGGGGAGCTGTTTTTT. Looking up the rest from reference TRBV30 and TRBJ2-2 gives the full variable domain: SQTIHQWPATLVQPVGSPLSLECTVEGTSNPNLYWYRQAAGRGLQLLFYSVGIGQISSEVPQNLSASRPQDRQFILSSKKLLLSDSGFYLCAWSRLSDSNTGELFFGEGSRLTVL.

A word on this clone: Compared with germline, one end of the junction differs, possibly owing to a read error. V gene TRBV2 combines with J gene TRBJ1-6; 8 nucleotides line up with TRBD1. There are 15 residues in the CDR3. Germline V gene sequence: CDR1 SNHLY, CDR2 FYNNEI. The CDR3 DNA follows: TGTGCCAGCAGTACAGGACAGGGTTATATTTCACCCCTCCACTTT. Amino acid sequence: CASSTGQGYISPLHF.

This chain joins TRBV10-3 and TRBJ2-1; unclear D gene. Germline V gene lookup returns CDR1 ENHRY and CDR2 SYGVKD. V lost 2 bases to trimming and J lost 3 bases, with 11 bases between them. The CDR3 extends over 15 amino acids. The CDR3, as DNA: TGTGCCATCAGTGAGCCCTCACGACACTACAATGAGCAGTTCTTC. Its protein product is CAISEPSRHYNEQFF.

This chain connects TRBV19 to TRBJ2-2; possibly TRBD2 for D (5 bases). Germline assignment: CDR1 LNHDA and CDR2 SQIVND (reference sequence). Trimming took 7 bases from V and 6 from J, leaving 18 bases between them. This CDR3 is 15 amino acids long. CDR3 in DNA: TGTGCCAGTACGACGGGGAAGGTTGTAGCCGGGGAGCTGTTTTTT. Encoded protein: CASTTGKVVAGELFF.

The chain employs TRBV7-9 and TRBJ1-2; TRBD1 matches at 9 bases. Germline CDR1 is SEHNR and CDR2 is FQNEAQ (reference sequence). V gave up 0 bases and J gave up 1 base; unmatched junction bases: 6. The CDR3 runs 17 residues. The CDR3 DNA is TGTGCCAGCAGCTTAGCCGTCCCGGGACAGGGTAACTATGGCTACACCTTC. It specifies CASSLAVPGQGNYGYTF.

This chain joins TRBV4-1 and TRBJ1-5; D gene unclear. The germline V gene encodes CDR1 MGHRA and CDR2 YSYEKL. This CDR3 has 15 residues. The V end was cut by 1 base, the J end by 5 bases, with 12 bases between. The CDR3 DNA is TGCGCCAGCAGCCAAGTCCCTAGCCTGGATCAGCCCCAGCATTTT. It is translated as CASSQVPSLDQPQHF.

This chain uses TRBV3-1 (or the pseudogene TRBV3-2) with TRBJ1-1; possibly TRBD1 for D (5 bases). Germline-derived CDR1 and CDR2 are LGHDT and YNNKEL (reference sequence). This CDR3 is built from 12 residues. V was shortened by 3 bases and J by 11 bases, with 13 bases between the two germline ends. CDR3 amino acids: CASSHRAGWAFF. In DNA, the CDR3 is TGTGCCAGCAGCCACAGGGCGGGATGGGCTTTCTTT.

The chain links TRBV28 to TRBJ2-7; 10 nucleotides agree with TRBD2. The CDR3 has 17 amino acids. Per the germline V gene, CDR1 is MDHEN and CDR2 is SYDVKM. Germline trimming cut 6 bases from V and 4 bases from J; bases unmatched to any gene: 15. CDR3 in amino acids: CASSPLGGLAGVYEQYF. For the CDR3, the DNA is TGTGCCAGCAGCCCCCTCGGGGGTCTAGCGGGAGTATACGAGCAGTACTTC. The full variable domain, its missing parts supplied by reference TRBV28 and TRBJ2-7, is DVKVTQSSRYLVKRTGEKVFLECVQDMDHENMFWYRQDPGLGLRLIYFSYDVKMKEKGDIPEGYSVSREKKERFSLILESASTNQTSMYLCASSPLGGLAGVYEQYFGPGTRLTVT.

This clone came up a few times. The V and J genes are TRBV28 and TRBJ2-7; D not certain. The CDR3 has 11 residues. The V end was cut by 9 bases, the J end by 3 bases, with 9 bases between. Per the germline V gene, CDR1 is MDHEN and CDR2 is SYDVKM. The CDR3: CASQHNYEQYF. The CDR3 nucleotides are TGTGCCAGTCAACACAACTACGAGCAGTACTTC.

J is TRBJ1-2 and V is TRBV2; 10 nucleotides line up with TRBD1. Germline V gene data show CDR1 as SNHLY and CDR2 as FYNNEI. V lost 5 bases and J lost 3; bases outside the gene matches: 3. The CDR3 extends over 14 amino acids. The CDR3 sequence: CASSRDRGDYGYTF. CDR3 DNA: TGTGCCAGCAGTCGGGACAGGGGAGACTATGGCTACACCTTC.

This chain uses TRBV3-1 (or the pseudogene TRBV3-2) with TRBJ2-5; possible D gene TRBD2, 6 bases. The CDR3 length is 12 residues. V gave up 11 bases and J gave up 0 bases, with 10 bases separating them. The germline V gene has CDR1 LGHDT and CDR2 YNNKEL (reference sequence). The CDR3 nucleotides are TGTGCCGTCCGGGACTACCAAGAGACCCAGTACTTC. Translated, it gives CAVRDYQETQYF.

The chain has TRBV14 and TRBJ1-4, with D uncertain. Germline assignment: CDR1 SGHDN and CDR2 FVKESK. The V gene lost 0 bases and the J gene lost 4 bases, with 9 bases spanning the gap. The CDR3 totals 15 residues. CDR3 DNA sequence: TGTGCCAGCAGCCAAGAGAGAGGGTATAATGAAAAACTGTTTTTT. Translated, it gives CASSQERGYNEKLFF.

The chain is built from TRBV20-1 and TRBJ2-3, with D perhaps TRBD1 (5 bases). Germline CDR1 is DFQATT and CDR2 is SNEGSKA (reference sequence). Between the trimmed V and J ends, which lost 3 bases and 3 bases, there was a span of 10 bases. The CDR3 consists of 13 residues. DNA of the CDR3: TGCAGTGCTAGTCAGGGTATGACAGATACGCAGTATTTT. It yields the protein CSASQGMTDTQYF.

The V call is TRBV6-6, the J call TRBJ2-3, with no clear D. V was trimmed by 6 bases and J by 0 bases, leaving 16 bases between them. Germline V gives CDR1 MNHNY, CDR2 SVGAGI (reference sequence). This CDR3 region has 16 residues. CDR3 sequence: CASSRRGSSSTDTQYF. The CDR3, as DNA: TGTGCCAGCAGCCGAAGAGGCAGTTCTAGCACAGATACGCAGTATTTT.

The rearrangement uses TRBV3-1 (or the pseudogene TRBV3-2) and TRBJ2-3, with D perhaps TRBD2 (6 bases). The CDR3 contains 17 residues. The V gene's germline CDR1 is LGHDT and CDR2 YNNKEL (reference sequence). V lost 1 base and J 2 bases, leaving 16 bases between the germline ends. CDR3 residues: CASSQGLGGGPTDTQYF. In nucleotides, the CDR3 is TGTGCCAGCAGCCAAGGACTTGGGGGAGGTCCCACAGATACGCAGTATTTT.

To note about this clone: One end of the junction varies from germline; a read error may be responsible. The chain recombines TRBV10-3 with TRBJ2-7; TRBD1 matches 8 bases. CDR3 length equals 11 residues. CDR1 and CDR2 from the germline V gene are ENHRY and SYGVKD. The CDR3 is CAISYGQGSDF. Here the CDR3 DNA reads TGTGCCATCAGTTATGGACAGGGCTCCGACTTC.

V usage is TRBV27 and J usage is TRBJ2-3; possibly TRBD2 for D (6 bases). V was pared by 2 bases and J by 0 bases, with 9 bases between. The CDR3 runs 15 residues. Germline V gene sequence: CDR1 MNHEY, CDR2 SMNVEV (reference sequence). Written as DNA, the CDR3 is TGTGCCAGCAGTTTAGAGGGGAGGAGCACAGATACGCAGTATTTT. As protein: CASSLEGRSTDTQYF.

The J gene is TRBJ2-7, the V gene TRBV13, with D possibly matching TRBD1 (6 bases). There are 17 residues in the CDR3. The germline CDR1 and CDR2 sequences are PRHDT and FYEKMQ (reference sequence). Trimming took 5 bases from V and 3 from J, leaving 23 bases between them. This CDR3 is CASSATRQASGSYEQYF. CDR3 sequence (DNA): TGTGCCAGCAGCGCGACAAGACAGGCCTCAGGGAGCTACGAGCAGTACTTC.

The CDR3 DNA reads as TGTGCCAGCAGCTTAGCGGTAGCCGATACGCAGTATTTT. It is translated as CASSLAVADTQYF. J is TRBJ2-3 and V is TRBV7-9; unclear D gene. This CDR3 spans 13 amino acids. Germline values: CDR1 SEHNR, CDR2 FQNEAQ (reference sequence). V was cut by 0 bases and J by 6 bases, with 7 bases left in between. Using reference TRBV7-9 and TRBJ2-3 for the parts outside the CDR3, the full variable domain is DTGVSQNPRHKITKRGQNVTFRCDPISEHNRLYWYRQTLGQGPEFLTYFQNEAQLEKSRLLSDRFSAERPKGSFSTLEIQRTEQGDSAMYLCASSLAVADTQYFGPGTRLTVL.